The source of this T cell receptor (beta chain) is a study of cytomegalovirus exposure and HLA in healthy donors. The study ran its PCR with 60 Vbeta and 13 Jbeta primers. Sequencing was performed with immunoSEQ multiplex PCR; in TCRdb, only in-frame clones are kept and a portion is missing. The sample features approximately 110,000 clones, with about 0.59% in its top ten. The germline CDR1 and CDR2 sequences are SGHNT and YYREEE (reference sequence). This CDR3 comprises 14 residues. Trimming shortened V by 4 bases and J by 3 bases, and 13 bases separated the two germline ends. The sample consisted of PBMCs. The TCR was taken from a man aged 45-65 years in good health and CMV-seronegative. The rearrangement uses TRBV5-4 and TRBJ1-2; D not resolved. CDR3 sequence reads: CASSTGRAYYGYTF. The CDR3 DNA is TGTGCCAGCAGCACCGGGAGGGCCTACTATGGCTACACCTTC.